Below are 14 T cell receptor beta chains sequenced from a single sample in a study of blood T cell repertoires in COVID-19. The table came from immunoSEQ multiplex PCR; TCRdb's copy has only in-frame clones and leaves some out. The sample contains about 110,000 clones, around nine tenths of which appear only once. Input material: peripheral blood. These receptors all come from a woman aged 25 to 39 with acute or convalescent COVID-19.

The sample holds one count of this clone. The chain carries TRBV5-1 and TRBJ2-5; 10 bases map to TRBD2. V gave up 0 bases and J gave up 2 bases; unmatched junction bases: 4. This CDR3 region has 16 residues. CDR1 is SGHRS and CDR2 is YFSETQ in the germline V gene. Here the CDR3 DNA reads TGCGCCAGCAGCTTGGTAGCGGGGGGCATTCAAGAGACCCAGTACTTC. Translation gives CASSLVAGGIQETQYF.

The chain couples TRBV10-3 to TRBJ1-1; D unresolved. This CDR3 is 11 amino acids long. CDR1 and CDR2 from the germline V gene are ENHRY and SYGVKD. Trimming removed 5 bases at V and 7 bases at J, with 8 bases between. The CDR3 here is CAISPGSEAFF. The CDR3 coding sequence is TGTGCCATCAGTCCGGGGAGTGAAGCTTTCTTT.

J is TRBJ2-7 and V is TRBV11-2; 9 positions agree with TRBD2. The CDR3 covers 15 residues. V was pared by 1 base and J by 4 bases, with 5 bases of the junction left unmatched. CDR1 is SGHAT, CDR2 FQNNGV, per germline. CDR3 sequence: CASSLAAGGSYEQYF. CDR3 sequence (DNA): TGTGCCAGCAGCTTAGCCGCGGGAGGGTCTTACGAGCAGTACTTC.

J is TRBJ1-1 and V is TRBV13; no clear D. Germline lookup yields CDR1 PRHDT and CDR2 FYEKMQ (reference sequence). The CDR3 is made up of 12 amino acids. Trimming left V 0 bases short and J 11 bases short, with 10 bases between. This chain's CDR3 is CASSLGDLRAFF. CDR3 DNA: TGTGCCAGCAGCTTAGGTGACCTGAGGGCTTTCTTT.

This rearrangement joins TRBV19 to TRBJ1-5; D is undetermined. The CDR3 is 14 residues long. Germline loops: CDR1 LNHDA, CDR2 SQIVND (reference sequence). Trimming stripped 7 bases from V and 0 bases from J, with 10 bases between. The CDR3 nucleotides are TGTGCCAGTATTTCGGCAGGTAGCAATCAGCCCCAGCATTTT. Encoded protein: CASISAGSNQPQHF.

J is TRBJ1-3 and V is TRBV9; D perhaps matches TRBD1 (6 bases). Germline CDR1 reads SGDLS; CDR2 reads YYNGEE. The length of the CDR3 is 14 residues. The V and J ends lost 5 bases and 3 bases respectively, with 12 bases between them. The CDR3 spells CASSINRDGNTIYF. The CDR3 region has the DNA TGTGCCAGCAGTATTAACAGGGATGGAAACACCATATATTTT.

The V call is TRBV9, the J call TRBJ1-2, with 12 bases that match TRBD1. CDR1 SGDLS and CDR2 YYNGEE come from the germline V gene. Germline trimming cut 7 bases from V and 7 bases from J; bases unmatched to any gene: 8. This CDR3 contains 14 residues. The CDR3 is CASEPGQGAGGYTF. The CDR3 DNA reads as TGTGCCAGCGAACCGGGACAGGGGGCTGGTGGCTACACCTTC.

The chain employs TRBV11-3 and TRBJ1-2; 9 bases match TRBD1. Trimming cost V 6 bases and J 5 bases; bases outside gene matches: 10. CDR3 size: 15 residues. Germline loops: CDR1 SGHNT, CDR2 YENEEA. The CDR3 loop is CASSPKTGGAYGYTF. The CDR3 bases are TGTGCCAGCAGTCCCAAAACAGGGGGCGCTTATGGCTACACCTTC.

The J gene is TRBJ2-2, the V gene TRBV7-3; D might be TRBD1 (5 bases). V gave up 4 bases and J gave up 5 bases, with 11 bases separating them. This CDR3 has 14 amino acids. Looked up from germline, CDR1 is SGHTA and CDR2 is FQGTGA. This CDR3 reads CASSSASGTGELFF. The CDR3 bases are TGTGCCAGCAGCTCAGCTTCAGGGACCGGGGAGCTGTTTTTT.

The chain combines TRBV5-6 with TRBJ1-6; 8 nucleotides line up with TRBD1. The CDR3 is 15 amino acids. Per germline, CDR1 SGHDT and CDR2 YYEEEE. V shed 4 bases and J 10 bases; nucleotides not matched to a gene: 10. The CDR3 nucleotides are TGTGCCAGCAGCCAAGACAGGGGTGGTCGGTCACCCCTCCACTTT. Amino acids: CASSQDRGGRSPLHF.

The chain couples TRBV19 to TRBJ1-1, with D unresolved. The V gene lost 7 bases and the J gene lost 3 bases, with 12 bases spanning the gap. The germline V gene has CDR1 LNHDA and CDR2 SQIVND (reference sequence). CDR3 length equals 13 residues. The CDR3 DNA reads as TGTGCCAGTATCGGGAGGGTAGACACTGAAGCTTTCTTT. This sequence encodes CASIGRVDTEAFF. Variable domain in full (rest from reference TRBV19 and TRBJ1-1): DGGITQSPKYLFRKEGQNVTLSCEQNLNHDAMYWYRQDPGQGLRLIYYSQIVNDFQKGDIAEGYSVSREKKESFPLTVTSAQKNPTAFYLCASIGRVDTEAFFGQGTRLTVV.

The chain uses TRBV3-1 (or the pseudogene TRBV3-2) and TRBJ1-1, with no clear D. Trimming pared 7 bases from V and 1 base from J, leaving 16 bases between. This CDR3 is built from 15 residues. The germline V gene has CDR1 LGHDT and CDR2 YNNKEL (reference sequence). For the CDR3, the DNA is TGTGCCAGCAACCAGAGGAACCGCCCGAACACTGAAGCTTTCTTT. Its protein product is CASNQRNRPNTEAFF.

V usage is TRBV7-2 and J usage is TRBJ2-2; 9 positions match TRBD2. The germline CDR1 and CDR2 sequences are SGHTA and FQGNSA. The CDR3 has 16 amino acids. Trimming removed 3 bases from V and 4 bases from J; junction bases left unmatched: 6. The CDR3 is CASSFIAGELTGELFF. The CDR3, as DNA: TGTGCCAGCAGCTTCATAGCGGGAGAGCTCACCGGGGAGCTGTTTTTT.

The gene calls are TRBV9 and TRBJ1-2, with 9 bases aligning to TRBD1. Germline V lookup: CDR1 SGDLS, CDR2 YYNGEE. The V and J ends lost 0 bases and 1 base, in that order; junction bases with no gene match: 4. This CDR3 has 16 amino acids. The CDR3: CASSVGDRAFNYGYTF. The CDR3 nucleotides are TGTGCCAGCAGCGTAGGGGACAGGGCCTTTAACTATGGCTACACCTTC.